There are a few counts of the clone carrying this T cell receptor (beta chain). What it binds is not known. This record belongs to a study of cytomegalovirus exposure and HLA in healthy donors. Study results and caveats: Earlier analysis looked at TCR beta V segments, and most were productive about 90% or about 30% of the time. Indistinguishable V segments such as TRBV6-2 and TRBV6-3 were excluded.

A multiplex PCR was run with 60 Vbeta primers and 13 Jbeta primers. Sequencing was performed with immunoSEQ multiplex PCR; in TCRdb, only in-frame clones are kept and a portion is missing. The table has approximately 150,000 clones, 65% to 85% seen once. V gave up 7 bases and J gave up 4 bases, with 11 bases separating them. The CDR3 covers 13 residues. Germline V gene sequence: CDR1 MNHEY, CDR2 SVGAGI. The sequence derives from a woman younger than 35 in good health and CMV-seronegative. This rearrangement joins TRBV6-5 to TRBJ1-5; D ambiguous. Sequenced material: PBMCs. The CDR3 spells CASTAGSNQPQHF. DNA for the CDR3: TGTGCCAGCACAGCCGGGAGTAATCAGCCCCAGCATTTT.